This T cell receptor beta chain was captured in a study of blood T cell repertoires in COVID-19. The data were produced by immunoSEQ multiplex PCR, yet TCRdb's version contains in-frame clones alone and is incomplete. The sample lists tens of thousands of clones, roughly 89% seen once, with 3.9% in the top ten. Per germline, CDR1 SGHVS and CDR2 FQNEAQ. The CDR3 totals 15 residues. V was trimmed by 5 bases and J by 2 bases, leaving 14 bases between them. V gene TRBV7-8 combines with J gene TRBJ2-3; a weak D match, TRBD2 (6 bases). Sequenced: peripheral blood. The source is a man in his forties with COVID-19, enrolled during active disease. The CDR3 reads CASSPGTYPTDTQYF. The CDR3 DNA sequence: TGTGCCAGCAGCCCCGGGACTTACCCCACAGATACGCAGTATTTT.